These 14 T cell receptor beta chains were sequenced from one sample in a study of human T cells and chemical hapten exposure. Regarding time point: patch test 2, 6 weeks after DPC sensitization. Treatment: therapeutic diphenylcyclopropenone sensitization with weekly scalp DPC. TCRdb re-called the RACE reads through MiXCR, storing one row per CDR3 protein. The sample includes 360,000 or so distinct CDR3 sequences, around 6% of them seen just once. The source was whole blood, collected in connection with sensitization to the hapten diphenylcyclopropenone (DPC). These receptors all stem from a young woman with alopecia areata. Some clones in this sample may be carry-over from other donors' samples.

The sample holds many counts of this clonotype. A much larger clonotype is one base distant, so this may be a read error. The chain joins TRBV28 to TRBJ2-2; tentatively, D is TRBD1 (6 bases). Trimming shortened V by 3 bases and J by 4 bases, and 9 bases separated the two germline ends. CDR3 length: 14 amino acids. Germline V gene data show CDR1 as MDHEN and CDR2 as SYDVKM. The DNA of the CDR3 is TGTGCCAGCAGTTTCGGCAGGGGCACCGGGGAGCTGTTTTTT. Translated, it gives CASSFGRGTGELFF.

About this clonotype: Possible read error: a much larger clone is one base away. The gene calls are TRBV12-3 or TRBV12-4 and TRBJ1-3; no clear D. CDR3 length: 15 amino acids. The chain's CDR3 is CASSFGIPSGSTIYF. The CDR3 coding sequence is TGTGCCAGCAGTTTCGGAATACCGTCTGGAAGCACCATATATTTT.

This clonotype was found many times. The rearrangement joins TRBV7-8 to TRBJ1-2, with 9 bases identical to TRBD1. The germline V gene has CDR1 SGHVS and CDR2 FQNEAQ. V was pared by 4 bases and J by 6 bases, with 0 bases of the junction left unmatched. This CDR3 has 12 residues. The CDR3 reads CASSWDRDGYTF. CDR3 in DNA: TGTGCCAGCAGCTGGGACAGGGATGGCTACACCTTC.

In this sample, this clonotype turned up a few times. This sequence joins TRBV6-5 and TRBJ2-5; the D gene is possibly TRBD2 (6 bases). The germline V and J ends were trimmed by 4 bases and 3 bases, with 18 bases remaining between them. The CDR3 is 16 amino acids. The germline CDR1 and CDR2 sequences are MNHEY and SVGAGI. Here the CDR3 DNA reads TGTGCCAGCAGTTTACAGACTGGGCGGGGCAAAGAGACCCAGTACTTC. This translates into CASSLQTGRGKETQYF.

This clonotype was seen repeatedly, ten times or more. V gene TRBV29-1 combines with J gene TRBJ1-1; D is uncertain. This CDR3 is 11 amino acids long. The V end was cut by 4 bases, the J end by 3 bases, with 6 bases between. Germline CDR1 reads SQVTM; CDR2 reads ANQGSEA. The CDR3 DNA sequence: TGCAGCGTTGGATTCGACACTGAAGCTTTCTTT. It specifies CSVGFDTEAFF. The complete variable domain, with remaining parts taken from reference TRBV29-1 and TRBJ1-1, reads SAVISQKPSRDICQRGTSLTIQCQVDSQVTMMFWYRQQPGQSLTLIATANQGSEATYESGFVIDKFPISRPNLTFSTLTVSNMSPEDSSIYLCSVGFDTEAFFGQGTRLTVV.

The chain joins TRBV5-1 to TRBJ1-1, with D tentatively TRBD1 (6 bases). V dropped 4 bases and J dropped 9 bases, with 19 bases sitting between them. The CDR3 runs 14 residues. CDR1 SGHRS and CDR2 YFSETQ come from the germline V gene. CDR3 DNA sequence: TGCGCCAGCAGCCCTACCGGTTCGGGGGCTAAAGCTTTCTTT. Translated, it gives CASSPTGSGAKAFF.

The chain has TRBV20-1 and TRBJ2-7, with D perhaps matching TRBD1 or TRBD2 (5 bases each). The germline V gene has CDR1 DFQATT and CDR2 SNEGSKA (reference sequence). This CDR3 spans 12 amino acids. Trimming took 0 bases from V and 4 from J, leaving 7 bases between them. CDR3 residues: CSAREGTYEQYF. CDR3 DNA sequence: TGCAGTGCTAGAGAGGGGACGTACGAGCAGTACTTC.

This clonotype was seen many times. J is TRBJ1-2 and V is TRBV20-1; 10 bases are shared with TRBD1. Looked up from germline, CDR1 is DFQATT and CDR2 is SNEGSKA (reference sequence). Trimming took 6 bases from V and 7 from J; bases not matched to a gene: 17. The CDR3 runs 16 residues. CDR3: CSAYLTRGTGAFGYTF. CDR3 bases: TGCAGTGCCTATCTTACTCGTGGGACAGGGGCTTTTGGCTACACCTTC.

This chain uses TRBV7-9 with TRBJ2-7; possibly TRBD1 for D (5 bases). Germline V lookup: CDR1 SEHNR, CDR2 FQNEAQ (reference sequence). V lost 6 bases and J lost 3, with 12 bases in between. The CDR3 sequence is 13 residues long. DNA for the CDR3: TGTGCCAGCAGGTCCAGGGATTTCTACGAGCAGTACTTC. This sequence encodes CASRSRDFYEQYF. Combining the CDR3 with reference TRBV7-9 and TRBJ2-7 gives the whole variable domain DTGVSQNPRHKITKRGQNVTFRCDPISEHNRLYWYRQTLGQGPEFLTYFQNEAQLEKSRLLSDRFSAERPKGSFSTLEIQRTEQGDSAMYLCASRSRDFYEQYFGPGTRLTVT.

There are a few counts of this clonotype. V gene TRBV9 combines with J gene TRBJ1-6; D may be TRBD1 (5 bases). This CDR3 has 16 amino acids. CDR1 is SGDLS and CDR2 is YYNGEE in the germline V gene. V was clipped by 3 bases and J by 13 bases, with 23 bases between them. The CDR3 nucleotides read TGTGCCAGCAGCGAACGAGTCCCGGGACGGCATGGGCCCCTCCACTTT. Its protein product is CASSERVPGRHGPLHF.

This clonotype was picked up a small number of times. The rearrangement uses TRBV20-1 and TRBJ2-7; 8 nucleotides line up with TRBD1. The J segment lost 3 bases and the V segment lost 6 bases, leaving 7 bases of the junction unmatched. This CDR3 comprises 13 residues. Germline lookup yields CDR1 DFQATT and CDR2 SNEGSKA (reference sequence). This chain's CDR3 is CSANRGAFYEQYF. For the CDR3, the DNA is TGCAGTGCCAACAGGGGGGCCTTCTACGAGCAGTACTTC.

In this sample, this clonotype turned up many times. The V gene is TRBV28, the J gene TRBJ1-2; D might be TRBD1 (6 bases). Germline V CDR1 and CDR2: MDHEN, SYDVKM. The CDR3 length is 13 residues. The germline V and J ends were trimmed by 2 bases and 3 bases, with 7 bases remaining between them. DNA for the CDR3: TGTGCCAGCAGTTTAGGGGGCTACTATGGCTACACCTTC. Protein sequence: CASSLGGYYGYTF.

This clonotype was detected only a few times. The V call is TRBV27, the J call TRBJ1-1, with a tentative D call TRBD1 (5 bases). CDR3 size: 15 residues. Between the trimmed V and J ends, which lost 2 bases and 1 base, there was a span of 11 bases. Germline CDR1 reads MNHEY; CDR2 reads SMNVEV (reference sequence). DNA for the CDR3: TGTGCCAGCAGTTTAAAGGGACCCCCGAACACTGAAGCTTTCTTT. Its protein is CASSLKGPPNTEAFF.

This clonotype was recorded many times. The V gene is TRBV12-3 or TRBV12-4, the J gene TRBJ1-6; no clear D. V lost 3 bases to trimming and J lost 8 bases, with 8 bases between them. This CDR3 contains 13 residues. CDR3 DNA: TGTGCCAGCAGTTTCGGAACGGATTCACCCCTCCACTTT. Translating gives CASSFGTDSPLHF.